Presented here are 10 T cell receptor beta chains from one specimen sequenced in a study of beta chain features in type 1 diabetes. General study points: For Type 1 diabetes patients, all four CD4+ subsets carried TCRB CDR3s that were moderately but significantly shorter.

The sequenced template was cDNA made from the entire isolated RNA. The data were produced by immunoSEQ multiplex PCR, yet TCRdb's version contains in-frame clones alone and is incomplete. The data hold 640,000 or so clones, with 10% to 15% observed a single time. These receptors are not linked to any known antigen. Source material: naive CD4+ T cells from blood. Receptors originate from a man aged 18 to 30 with type 1 diabetes.

The CDR3 spells CASSSGESGYTF. CDR3 in DNA: TGTGCCAGCAGTTCAGGGGAAAGTGGCTACACCTTC. The chain uses TRBV11-2 and TRBJ1-2; tentative D call: TRBD1 (6 bases). V gave up 6 bases and J gave up 7 bases, with 12 bases separating them. The length of the CDR3 is 12 residues. Germline-derived CDR1 and CDR2 are SGHAT and FQNNGV.

As for this clone: Within the sample, other DNA sequences also encode this same CDR3. The V and J genes are TRBV30 and TRBJ2-3, with D possibly TRBD2 on 5 matching bases. V dropped 3 bases and J dropped 1 base, with 8 bases sitting between them. CDR3 length equals 13 residues. The germline V gene has CDR1 GTSNPN and CDR2 SVGIG (reference sequence). The CDR3 protein is CAWSTGGTDTQYF. The CDR3 DNA sequence: TGTGCCTGGAGCACCGGGGGCACAGATACGCAGTATTTT.

Only a few counts were recorded for this clone. The genes are TRBV19 and TRBJ1-2, with D unclear. With 9 bases removed from V and 8 bases from J, the gap between germline ends came to 16 bases. The V gene's germline CDR1 is LNHDA and CDR2 SQIVND (reference sequence). The CDR3 totals 12 residues. In DNA form, the CDR3 reads TGTGCCAGCAGGAGTGAAACTAGAGGCTACACCTTC. Protein sequence: CASRSETRGYTF.

The rearrangement joins TRBV25-1 to TRBJ1-2; weak D call: TRBD1 (5 bases). V lost 6 bases and J lost 7, with 18 bases in between. In germline, CDR1 is MGHDK, CDR2 SYGVNS. This CDR3 is 14 amino acids long. CDR3 loop: CASSQTSPGAGYTF. The CDR3 region has the DNA TGTGCCAGCAGCCAGACTTCCCCCGGGGCTGGCTACACCTTC.

This clone was recorded a few times. The genes are TRBV7-9 and TRBJ1-2; 9 nucleotides align to TRBD1. From germline, CDR1 is SEHNR and CDR2 FQNEAQ (reference sequence). V trimming: 3 bases; J trimming: 2 bases; junction bases outside the gene matches: 1. The CDR3 contains 14 residues. The CDR3 DNA follows: TGTGCCAGCAGCTTTGGGACAGGGAACTATGGCTACACCTTC. It codes for CASSFGTGNYGYTF.

This clone was seen more than once but under ten times. Other DNA variants within this sample encode the same CDR3. This sequence joins TRBV5-1 and TRBJ2-2; possible D gene TRBD2, 6 bases. V lost 4 bases and J 2 bases, leaving 9 bases between the germline ends. The germline CDR1 and CDR2 sequences are SGHRS and YFSETQ. The CDR3 loop spans 14 amino acids. CDR3 amino acids: CASSRGGNTGELFF. In DNA, the CDR3 is TGCGCCAGCAGCAGGGGAGGAAACACCGGGGAGCTGTTTTTT.

This clone was seen a handful of times. The chain combines TRBV7-8 with TRBJ2-7; 7 nucleotides align to TRBD1. CDR3 length equals 15 residues. Trimming at V came to 1 base and at J to 6 bases, leaving 9 bases not matched to a gene. Germline lookup yields CDR1 SGHVS and CDR2 FQNEAQ. The CDR3: CASSLVQIQGVEQYF. DNA for the CDR3: TGTGCCAGCAGCTTAGTCCAGATCCAGGGGGTCGAGCAGTACTTC. The full variable domain, in which reference TRBV7-8 and TRBJ2-7 provide the parts outside the CDR3, is GAGVSQSPRYKVAKRGQDVALRCDPISGHVSLFWYQQALGQGPEFLTYFQNEAQLDKSGLPSDRFFAERPEGSVSTLKIQRTQQEDSAVYLCASSLVQIQGVEQYFGPGTRLTVT.

This clone was detected a few times. This chain links TRBV14 with TRBJ2-1; 7 nucleotides match TRBD1. The CDR3 loop spans 12 amino acids. Germline V CDR1 and CDR2: SGHDN, FVKESK. The trim removed 4 bases at V and 14 bases at J, leaving 8 bases unmatched. CDR3 DNA sequence: TGTGCCAGCAGCCTAGGGACAGCCAGGGAGTTCTTC. This translates into CASSLGTAREFF.

This sequence joins TRBV5-4 and TRBJ2-2; 10 nucleotides align to TRBD1. Germline CDR1 reads SGHNT; CDR2 reads YYREEE (reference sequence). V was pared by 4 bases and J by 1 base, with 4 bases of the junction left unmatched. CDR3 length equals 16 residues. CDR3 residues: CASSRRDRGNTGELFF. CDR3 coding DNA: TGTGCCAGCAGCCGCAGGGACAGGGGGAACACCGGGGAGCTGTTTTTT.

The V call is TRBV29-1, the J call TRBJ2-5, with a possible D match to TRBD2 (6 bases). Germline V CDR1 and CDR2: SQVTM, ANQGSEA. This CDR3 has 13 amino acids. V was cut by 7 bases and J by 4 bases, with 16 bases left in between. This chain's CDR3 is CSAEGQTRETQYF. The CDR3 DNA reads as TGCAGCGCGGAGGGGCAGACAAGAGAGACCCAGTACTTC.